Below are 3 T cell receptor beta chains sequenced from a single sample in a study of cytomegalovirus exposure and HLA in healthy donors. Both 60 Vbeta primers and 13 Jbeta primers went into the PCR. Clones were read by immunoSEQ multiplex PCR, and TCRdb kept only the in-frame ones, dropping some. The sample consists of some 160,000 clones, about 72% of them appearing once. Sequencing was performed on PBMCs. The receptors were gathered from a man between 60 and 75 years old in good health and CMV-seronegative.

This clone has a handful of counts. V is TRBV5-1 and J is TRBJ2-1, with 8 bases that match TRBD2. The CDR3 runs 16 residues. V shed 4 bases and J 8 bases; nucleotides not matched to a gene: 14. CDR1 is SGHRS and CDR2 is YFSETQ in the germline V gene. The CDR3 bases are TGCGCCAGCAGCCACGCCCAGCGGGAGTGGGGCCATGAGCAGTTCTTC. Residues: CASSHAQREWGHEQFF.

The DNA of the CDR3 is TGTGCCAGCAGCTTTAGCGATGGCTACACCTTC. It is translated as CASSFSDGYTF. The genes are TRBV5-5 and TRBJ1-2; D remains ambiguous. The CDR3 length is 11 residues. Germline V gene data show CDR1 as SGHKS and CDR2 as YYEKEE (reference sequence). Trimming stripped 2 bases from V and 6 bases from J, with 5 bases between.

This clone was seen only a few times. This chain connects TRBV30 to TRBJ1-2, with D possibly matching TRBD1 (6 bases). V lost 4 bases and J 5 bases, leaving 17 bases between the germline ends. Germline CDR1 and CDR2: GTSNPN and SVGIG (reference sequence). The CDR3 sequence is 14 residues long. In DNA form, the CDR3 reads TGTGCCTGGAACCCGACAGGTCGAACTTATGGCTACACCTTC. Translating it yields CAWNPTGRTYGYTF. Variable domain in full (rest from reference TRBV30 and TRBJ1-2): SQTIHQWPATLVQPVGSPLSLECTVEGTSNPNLYWYRQAAGRGLQLLFYSVGIGQISSEVPQNLSASRPQDRQFILSSKKLLLSDSGFYLCAWNPTGRTYGYTFGSGTRLTVV.